This TCR beta chain emerged from a study of blood T cell repertoires in COVID-19. Study information: Sources were T cells, B-cell-depleted T cells, or PBMCs; the material itself was cDNA or gDNA.

In the study's own analysis: Using reference gene primer amplification, nucleated cell counts were estimated. Clones were sequenced by immunoSEQ multiplex PCR, and TCRdb holds only the in-frame ones, with some missing. The DNA was the basis for D and trimming; V, J and clone size are from that table. The table has roughly 79,000 clones, 84% seen once. The CDR3 totals 11 residues. CDR1 and CDR2 (germline): ENHRY, SYGVKD. V was clipped by 6 bases and J by 7 bases, with 10 bases between them. The sequenced sample was peripheral blood. This TCR was sampled from a man aged 50 to 59 with acute or convalescent COVID-19. The chain joins TRBV10-3 to TRBJ2-7; no definite D call. CDR3 sequence reads: CAIRTNGEQYF. Here the CDR3 DNA reads TGTGCCATCAGAACTAACGGGGAGCAGTACTTC.